The sequence of this T cell receptor (beta chain) was determined in a study of cytomegalovirus exposure and HLA in healthy donors. As regards this clone: The antigen remains undetermined.

Study-level points and caveats: 150 or so TCR beta chains were listed as cytomegalovirus-associated.

Libraries were prepared by immunoSEQ multiplex PCR; TCRdb keeps only in-frame clonotypes and omits some of them. The sample shows hundreds of thousands of clones, 87% of them seen only once. This CDR3 has 11 residues. Per germline, CDR1 DFQATT and CDR2 SNEGSKA (reference sequence). V gave up 5 bases and J gave up 9 bases, with 11 bases separating them. V is TRBV20-1 and J is TRBJ2-1, with D possibly matching TRBD2 (5 bases). The sequence was obtained from a woman younger than 30 in good health and CMV-seropositive. The specimen sequenced was PBMCs. The CDR3 reads CSACQEVEQFF. In DNA, the CDR3 is TGCAGTGCTTGCCAGGAGGTTGAGCAGTTCTTC.